Reported below is one T cell receptor beta chain. The antigen is unknown. This specimen comes from a study of T cells after yellow fever vaccination. On the study more broadly: Low-cell-number fractions underwent preparation using SMART-Seq v4 Ultra Low Input.

Study-wide results and limits: Contamination by abundant bulk-population clonotypes could be present in FACS-sorted repertoires. Once the booster was given, most primary-vaccination clones reappeared, at 95% to 97% for CD4 and roughly 86% for CD8.

TCR cDNA, made by 5'RACE template switching, carried an added universal primer site and UMIs. TCRdb re-derived calls from the 5' RACE reads in MiXCR, one entry per CDR3 protein. The repertoire holds approximately 550,000 distinct CDR3 sequences, with about a fifth as singletons. This specimen consisted of PBMCs, obtained 15 days after the yellow fever booster vaccination. The sequence was obtained from a young man who received the YFV17D yellow fever vaccine.

The CDR3 protein is CATSSFTATNEKLFF. The CDR3, as DNA: TGTGCCACCAGCAGCTTCACAGCAACTAATGAAAAACTGTTTTTT. The chain employs TRBV15 and TRBJ1-4, with D uncertain. Germline V gives CDR1 LNHNV, CDR2 YYDKDF (reference sequence). V was shortened by 3 bases and J by 0 bases, with 8 bases between the two germline ends. The CDR3 totals 15 residues.